The 10 T cell receptor beta chains reported below all come from one sample, sequenced in a study of shared clonotypes between healthy human individuals. The assay was immunoSEQ multiplex PCR, and TCRdb's table has in-frame clones only and misses some. This sample has more than 900,000 clones, with 75% to 85% found just once. What was sequenced was memory CD4+ T cells from PBMCs. Indicated subset: CD45RA-negative fraction. The receptors originated from a man between 18 and 35 years old in good health. Some clones in this sample may be carry-over from other donors' samples.

The chain employs TRBV9 and TRBJ2-3; no definite D call. The CDR3 spans 14 residues. V lost 4 bases and J 4 bases, leaving 13 bases between the germline ends. CDR1 SGDLS and CDR2 YYNGEE come from the germline V gene. CDR3 sequence: CASSPQTASDTQYF. In nucleotides, the CDR3 is TGTGCCAGCAGCCCCCAGACGGCCTCAGATACGCAGTATTTT.

The rearrangement links TRBV10-1 to TRBJ2-3; tentatively, D is TRBD2 (6 bases). From germline, CDR1 is WNHNN and CDR2 SYGVQD (reference sequence). The CDR3 loop spans 18 amino acids. With 7 bases removed from V and 4 bases from J, the gap between germline ends came to 27 bases. The CDR3 DNA reads TGCGCCAGCACTGTTGTGGGGGGATTCTGGGGTTCTGCAGATACGCAGTATTTT. Protein: CASTVVGGFWGSADTQYF.

The chain is built from TRBV5-8 and TRBJ2-1, with D unclear. The CDR3 has 13 residues. V was pared by 6 bases and J by 9 bases, with 16 bases between. Germline assignment: CDR1 SGHTS and CDR2 YDEGEE. CDR3 residues: CASTPYSLGEQFF. Here the CDR3 DNA reads TGTGCCAGCACCCCTTACTCTTTGGGTGAGCAGTTCTTC.

V is TRBV5-1 and J is TRBJ1-4, with D tentatively TRBD1 (5 bases). Germline V gene data show CDR1 as SGHRS and CDR2 as YFSETQ. This CDR3 spans 16 amino acids. With 4 bases removed from V and 4 bases from J, the gap between germline ends came to 17 bases. CDR3 nucleotides: TGCGCCAGCAGCCCAACCTGGGCAGGGATTAATGAAAAACTGTTTTTT. This translates into CASSPTWAGINEKLFF.

CDR3 protein: CASSWDRGETQYF. The CDR3, as DNA: TGTGCCAGCAGCTGGGACAGGGGTGAGACCCAGTACTTC. The genes are TRBV2 and TRBJ2-5, with 10 bases that match TRBD1. CDR3 length: 13 amino acids. The J segment lost 5 bases and the V segment lost 6 bases, leaving 3 bases of the junction unmatched. Germline V lookup: CDR1 SNHLY, CDR2 FYNNEI.

The chain recombines TRBV29-1 with TRBJ2-3; D gene ambiguous. Germline loops: CDR1 SQVTM, CDR2 ANQGSEA. The CDR3 extends over 16 amino acids. Trimming shortened V by 0 bases and J by 4 bases, and 17 bases separated the two germline ends. DNA for the CDR3: TGCAGCGTTGAAGATCCCTGGATCAATCAACCAGATACGCAGTATTTT. It yields the protein CSVEDPWINQPDTQYF.

The table lists this clone with a few counts. V gene TRBV7-3 combines with J gene TRBJ2-7; D might be TRBD1 (6 bases). The ends were cut back, 5 bases at V and 7 bases at J, with 15 bases in the middle. The germline gives CDR1 SGHTA, CDR2 FQGTGA. This CDR3 is 13 amino acids long. As DNA, the CDR3 is TGTGCCAGCAGCCCGGGACATTTGGGTGAGCAGTACTTC. It translates to CASSPGHLGEQYF.

This clone was seen a handful of times. CDR3: CASRGTMRGYTF. The CDR3 DNA sequence: TGTGCCAGCAGAGGGACGATGCGAGGCTACACCTTC. The chain employs TRBV28 and TRBJ1-2; D might be TRBD1 (5 bases). The ends were cut back, 6 bases at V and 8 bases at J, with 13 bases in the middle. CDR1 is MDHEN and CDR2 is SYDVKM in the germline V gene. CDR3 length: 12 residues.

The chain carries TRBV30 and TRBJ2-1; possibly TRBD2 for D (5 bases). The CDR3 length is 14 residues. The V gene lost 3 bases and the J gene lost 2 bases, with 11 bases spanning the gap. Germline V gene sequence: CDR1 GTSNPN, CDR2 SVGIG (reference sequence). The CDR3 bases are TGTGCCTGGAGCCGTAGCGCGACCTACAATGAGCAGTTCTTC. It is translated as CAWSRSATYNEQFF.

The chain joins TRBV11-1 to TRBJ2-2; either TRBD1 or TRBD2 may fit D (5 bases each). V lost 2 bases to trimming and J lost 0 bases, with 10 bases between them. The CDR3 sequence is 16 residues long. CDR1 is SGHAT and CDR2 is FQDESV in the germline V gene (reference sequence). The DNA of the CDR3 is TGTGCCAGCAGCTTAAGGGACCGAACGAACACCGGGGAGCTGTTTTTT. Its protein product is CASSLRDRTNTGELFF.